This record concerns one T cell receptor (beta chain) sequence. No antigen is known for it. Base qualities were left out, and no much larger clone turns up one base away. At the DNA level, this CDR3 is encoded by other sequences in the same sample as well. From its cysteine to its phenylalanine, the CDR3 spans 13 amino acids. Of all the DNA, just the CDR3 is kept, 39 bases in frame from base 1. V is reduced by 5 bases and J by 2 bases, leaving a spacing of 9 bases between them. The germline V gene provides CDR1 SGHTA and CDR2 FQGTGA. Using the deep immunoSEQ assay, TCR CDR3 regions were amplified from genomic DNA by multiplex PCR. Extracted genomic DNA from each cell subset was distributed evenly across all wells of several immunoSEQ 96-well plates, and each plate was treated as a replicate. For sorted subsets, about 200 ng genomic DNA, equal to about 30,000 T cell genomes, was loaded into each replicate PCR. Purified libraries were quantified with a Qubit 3.0 fluorometer, sized on a Bioanalyzer 2100, and re-quantified with the KAPA Library Quantification kit. A separate single-read 150-cycle Illumina NextSeq 550 flow cell was used to sequence each immunoSEQ 96-well plate. Under the source paper's analysis protocol: The immunoSEQ output contained only junctional sequences without quality scores, so filtering could not match that applied to full-length reads. Sequences were annotated with PyIR, a Python wrapper for IgBLAST v1.9, using IMGT germline references to assign V/J genes and CDR3. Any read was removed if the V/J assignment was weak (E-value above 1e-6), the CDR3 was missing, or the read contained stop codons, out-of-frame junctions, or ambiguous translated residues. A V3J clonotype was defined by an identical inferred V gene, J gene, and CDR3 amino acid sequence. Percentage overlap between repertoires was computed as shared unique clonotypes divided by the size of the smaller repertoire. Repertoire richness was assessed with RTK rarefaction, the Chao1 estimator, and Recon v2.1 estimates of unobserved clonotypes. Generation probabilities for all TCRbeta clonotypes obtained by the gDNA method from a handful of donors were computed using OLGA. As stored in TCRdb, this immuneACCESS dataset retains in-frame rearrangements with V and J assigned. A fraction of the clones does not appear; measured against another copy, unresolved V genes explain less than half of the discrepancy, and the remainder lacks a known reason. V and J calls and clone size are those listed in that table; D and trimming were worked out from the DNA. This sample gives a few million clones in total; 85% to 95% of them show up just once. Approximately 0.4% of the sample belongs to the ten largest clones.

The sample is drawn from a study of shared clonotypes between healthy human individuals (dated by TCRdb to about 2020). With respect to the entire study: The cohort comprised a couple of women and a few men aged 18 to 49 years. For each donor, three plates each were used for CD4 naive and CD4 memory, two plates were used for CD8 naive, and one plate was used for CD8 memory. Blood TCR repertoires of five healthy adults were deeply sequenced to estimate repertoire size and the extent of clonotype sharing between individuals. To increase sequencing depth and limit assay-specific biases, different laboratories used diverse techniques to prepare libraries and sequence TCR repertoires. Each donor's leukapheresis produced roughly between roughly 0.85 and 10 billion PBMCs. Here is what the overall study found, with its caveats: Clonotypes shared by all four sorted-subset donors showed higher generation probabilities than non-shared clonotypes. Sampling was limited to blood, and TCR repertoires in tissue likely differ from TCR repertoires in blood. Incomplete sequencing was indicated by rarefaction of sorted-subset datasets, despite the large sequencing depth. Across a handful of donors, approximately 5% of naive CD4, roughly 3.8% of naive CD8, approximately 2.5% of memory CD4, and around 0.4% of memory CD8 clonotypes were shared. Naive subsets generally had larger estimated clonotype richness than memory subsets did. Based on pairwise subsampling, the degree of clonotype sharing among donors was expected to be affected by sequencing depth. Because the study included a small number of donors, the genetic and exposure-history diversity represented was limited.

The donors were healthy, HIV-negative adults with no recently reported acute infections or vaccinations. Only Caucasian adults living in Nashville, Tennessee, USA were represented among the donors. CD4+ T cells were enriched through magnetic negative selection, after which naive cells were positively selected on CD45RA and the remaining negative fraction served as the memory subset. Blood was collected by leukapheresis, and PBMCs were isolated by Ficoll-Histopaque density gradient centrifugation and then cryopreserved in liquid nitrogen vapor phase. Analytical flow cytometry was used to check the purity and quantity of each magnetically sorted T cell population. Genomic DNA was isolated from every sorted fraction and measured by UV absorbance on a Nanodrop 2000c.

Sequencing input: naive CD4+ T cells from PBMCs. What this sample's cell subset or site label stands for: CD45RA+ positively selected. Recombination linked TRBV7-3 to TRBJ1-1, with the D gene not confidently named. The TCR was taken from a man younger than 35 in good health. Some clones in this sample may be carry-over from other donors' samples. CDR3 reads: CASSPTSNTEAFF. The DNA sequence reads TGTGCCAGCAGCCCTACCTCAAACACTGAAGCTTTCTTT.